This T cell receptor (beta chain) was recovered during a study of response to subunit inactivated influenza vaccine. The study's findings and limits: Each seasonal flu vaccination may recruit only limited new T cells, authors suggested.

The V end was cut by 1 base, the J end by 0 bases, with 11 bases between. This CDR3 comprises 16 residues. The germline V gene encodes CDR1 SGHAT and CDR2 FQNNGV. TCRdb re-called the RT-PCR reads with MiXCR, one entry per CDR3 protein. Of 550,000 to 650,000 distinct CDR3 sequences in the sample, approximately 10% are singletons; the top ten hold roughly 10%. This clonotype was found a few times. Its matching antigen is unknown. The source was PBMCs from blood, collected on the day of vaccination. This TCR was sampled from a man in his fifties who received an inactivated influenza vaccine. This chain links TRBV11-2 with TRBJ2-3; no firm D call. CDR3 sequence reads: CASSLVPGYSTDTQYF. The CDR3 DNA follows: TGTGCCAGCAGCTTAGTCCCAGGATATAGCACAGATACGCAGTATTTT.